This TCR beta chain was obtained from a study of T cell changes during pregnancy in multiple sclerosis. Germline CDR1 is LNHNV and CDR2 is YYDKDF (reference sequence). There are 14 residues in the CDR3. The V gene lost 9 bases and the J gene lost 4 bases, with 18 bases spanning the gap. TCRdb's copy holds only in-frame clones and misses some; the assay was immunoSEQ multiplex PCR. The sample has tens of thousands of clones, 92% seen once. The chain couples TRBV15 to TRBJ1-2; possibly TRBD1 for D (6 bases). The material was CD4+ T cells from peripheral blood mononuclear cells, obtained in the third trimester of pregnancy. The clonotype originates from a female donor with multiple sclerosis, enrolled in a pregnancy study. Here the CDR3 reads CATHGGGVIYGYTF. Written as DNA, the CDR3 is TGTGCCACTCACGGGGGGGGCGTTATCTATGGCTACACCTTC.